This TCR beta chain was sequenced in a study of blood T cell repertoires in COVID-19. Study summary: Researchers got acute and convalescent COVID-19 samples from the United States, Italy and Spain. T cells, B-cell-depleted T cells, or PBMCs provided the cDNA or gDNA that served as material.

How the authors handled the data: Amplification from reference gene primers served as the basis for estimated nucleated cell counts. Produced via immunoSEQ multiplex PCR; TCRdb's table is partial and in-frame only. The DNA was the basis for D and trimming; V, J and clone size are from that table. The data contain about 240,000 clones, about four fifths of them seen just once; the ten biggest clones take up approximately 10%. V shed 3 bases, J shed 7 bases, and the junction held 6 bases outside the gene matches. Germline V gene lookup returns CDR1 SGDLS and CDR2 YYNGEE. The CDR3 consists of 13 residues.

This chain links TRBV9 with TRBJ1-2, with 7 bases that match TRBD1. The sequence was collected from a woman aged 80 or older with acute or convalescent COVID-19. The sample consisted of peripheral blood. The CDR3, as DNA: TGTGCCAGCAGCGCGACAGGGTCGGTTGGCTACACCTTC. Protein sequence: CASSATGSVGYTF.